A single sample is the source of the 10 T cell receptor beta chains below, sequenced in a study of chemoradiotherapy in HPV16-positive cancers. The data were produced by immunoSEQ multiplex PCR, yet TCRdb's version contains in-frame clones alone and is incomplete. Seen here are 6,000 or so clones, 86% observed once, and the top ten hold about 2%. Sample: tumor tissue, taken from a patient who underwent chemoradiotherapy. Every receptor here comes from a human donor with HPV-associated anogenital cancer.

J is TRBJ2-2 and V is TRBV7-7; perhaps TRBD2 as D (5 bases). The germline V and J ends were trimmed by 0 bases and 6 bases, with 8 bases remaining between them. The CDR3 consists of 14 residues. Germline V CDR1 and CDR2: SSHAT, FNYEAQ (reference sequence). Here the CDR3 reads CASSLAFGAGELFF. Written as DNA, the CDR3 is TGTGCCAGCAGCTTAGCGTTCGGGGCCGGGGAGCTGTTTTTT. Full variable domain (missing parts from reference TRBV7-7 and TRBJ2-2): GAGVSQSPRYKVTKRGQDVTLRCDPISSHATLYWYQQALGQGPEFLTYFNYEAQPDKSGLPSDRFSAERPEGSISTLTIQRTEQRDSAMYRCASSLAFGAGELFFGEGSRLTVL.

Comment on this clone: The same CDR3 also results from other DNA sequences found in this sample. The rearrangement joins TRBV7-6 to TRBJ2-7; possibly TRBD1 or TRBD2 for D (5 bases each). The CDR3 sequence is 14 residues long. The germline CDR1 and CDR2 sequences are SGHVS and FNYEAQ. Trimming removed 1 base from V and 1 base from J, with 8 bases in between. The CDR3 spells CASSLEEGSYEQYF. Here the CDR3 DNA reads TGTGCCAGCAGCTTAGAAGAGGGGTCCTACGAGCAGTACTTC.

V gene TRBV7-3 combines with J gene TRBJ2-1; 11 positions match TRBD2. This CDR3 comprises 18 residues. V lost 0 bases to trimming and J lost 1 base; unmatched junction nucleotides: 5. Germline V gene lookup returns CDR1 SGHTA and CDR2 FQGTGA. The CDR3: CASSLTLAGERSYNEQFF. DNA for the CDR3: TGTGCCAGCAGCTTAACACTAGCGGGAGAAAGGTCCTACAATGAGCAGTTCTTC.

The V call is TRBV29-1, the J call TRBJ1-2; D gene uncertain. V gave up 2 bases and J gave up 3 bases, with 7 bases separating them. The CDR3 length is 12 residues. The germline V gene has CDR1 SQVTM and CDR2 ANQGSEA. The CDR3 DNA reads TGCAGCGTTGAAACCACGGACTATGGCTACACCTTC. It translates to CSVETTDYGYTF.

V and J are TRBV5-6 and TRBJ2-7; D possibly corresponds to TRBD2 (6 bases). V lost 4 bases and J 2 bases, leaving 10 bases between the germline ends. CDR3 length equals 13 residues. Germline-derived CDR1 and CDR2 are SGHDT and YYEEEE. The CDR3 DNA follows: TGTGCCAGCAGCGGCGGGACCACCTACGAGCAGTACTTC. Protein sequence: CASSGGTTYEQYF.

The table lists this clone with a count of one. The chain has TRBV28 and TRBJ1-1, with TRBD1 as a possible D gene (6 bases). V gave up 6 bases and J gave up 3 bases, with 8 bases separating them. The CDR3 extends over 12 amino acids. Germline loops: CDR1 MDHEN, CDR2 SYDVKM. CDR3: CASSRTDTEAFF. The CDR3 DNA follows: TGTGCCAGCAGCCGGACAGACACTGAAGCTTTCTTT.

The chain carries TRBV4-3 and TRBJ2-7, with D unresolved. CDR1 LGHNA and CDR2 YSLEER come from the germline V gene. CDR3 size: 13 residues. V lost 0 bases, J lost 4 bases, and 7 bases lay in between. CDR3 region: CASSQDDQYEQYF. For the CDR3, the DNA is TGCGCCAGCAGCCAAGATGACCAGTACGAGCAGTACTTC.

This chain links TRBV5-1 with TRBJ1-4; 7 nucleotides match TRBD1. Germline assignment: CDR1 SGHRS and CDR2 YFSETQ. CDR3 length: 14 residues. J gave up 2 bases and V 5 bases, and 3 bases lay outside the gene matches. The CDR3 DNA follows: TGCGCCAGCAGGACAGGGAAGACTAATGAAAAACTGTTTTTT. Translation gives CASRTGKTNEKLFF.

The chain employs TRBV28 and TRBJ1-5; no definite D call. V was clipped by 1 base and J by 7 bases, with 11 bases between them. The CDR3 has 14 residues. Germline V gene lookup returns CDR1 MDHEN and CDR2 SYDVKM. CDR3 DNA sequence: TGTGCCAGCAGTTTATTGGGAACTACGCAGCCCCAGCATTTT. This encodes CASSLLGTTQPQHF.

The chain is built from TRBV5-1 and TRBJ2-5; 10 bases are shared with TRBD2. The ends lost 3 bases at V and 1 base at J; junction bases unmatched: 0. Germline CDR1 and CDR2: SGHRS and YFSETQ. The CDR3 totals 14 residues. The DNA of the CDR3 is TGCGCCAGCAGCTCTAGCGGGAGCCAAGAGACCCAGTACTTC. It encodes CASSSSGSQETQYF.